Listed here are 16 T cell receptor beta chains from one sample, sequenced in a study of blood T cell repertoires in COVID-19. Sequencing used immunoSEQ multiplex PCR; TCRdb keeps in-frame clones, though not all of them. The data contain 150,000 to 200,000 clones, around four fifths of them singletons. The sample consisted of PBMCs or T cells enriched from blood (not recorded which). The receptors come from a woman aged 55 to 70 who had recovered from COVID-19.

This clone is a singleton in its sample. The rearrangement joins TRBV27 to TRBJ2-7; D might be TRBD2 (6 bases). Trimming shortened V by 3 bases and J by 7 bases, and 13 bases separated the two germline ends. CDR3 size: 13 residues. Germline values: CDR1 MNHEY, CDR2 SMNVEV (reference sequence). This CDR3 reads CASSLGGNGEQYF. Written as DNA, the CDR3 is TGTGCCAGCAGTTTGGGGGGTAACGGAGAGCAGTACTTC.

The chain is built from TRBV5-1 and TRBJ1-6; weak D call: TRBD1 (6 bases). V was clipped by 4 bases and J by 8 bases, with 19 bases between them. CDR1 and CDR2 from the germline V gene are SGHRS and YFSETQ. The CDR3 runs to 16 residues. The CDR3 DNA follows: TGCGCCAGCAGCGTTTCAGGGGTAGGAGGCCATTCACCCCTCCACTTT. This sequence encodes CASSVSGVGGHSPLHF. The full variable domain, its missing parts supplied by reference TRBV5-1 and TRBJ1-6, is KAGVTQTPRYLIKTRGQQVTLSCSPISGHRSVSWYQQTPGQGLQFLFEYFSETQRNKGNFPGRFSGRQFSNSRSEMNVSTLELGDSALYLCASSVSGVGGHSPLHFGNGTRLTVT.

This clone was detected only once. The chain uses TRBV25-1 and TRBJ1-1, with a weak D call TRBD1 (6 bases). CDR1 is MGHDK and CDR2 is SYGVNS in the germline V gene. This CDR3 contains 12 residues. V was clipped by 2 bases and J by 10 bases, with 11 bases between them. The CDR3 protein is CASSEGQLRAFF. CDR3 DNA: TGTGCCAGCAGTGAAGGACAGTTAAGAGCTTTCTTT.

V gene TRBV28 combines with J gene TRBJ2-1, with 9 nucleotides matching TRBD1. Losses at the gene ends were 3 bases for V and 1 base for J; bases not matched to a gene: 4. Per the germline V gene, CDR1 is MDHEN and CDR2 is SYDVKM. The length of the CDR3 is 16 residues. CDR3: CASSFYRGHSYNEQFF. The CDR3 DNA reads as TGTGCCAGCAGTTTCTACAGGGGGCATTCCTACAATGAGCAGTTCTTC. Variable domain in full (rest from reference TRBV28 and TRBJ2-1): DVKVTQSSRYLVKRTGEKVFLECVQDMDHENMFWYRQDPGLGLRLIYFSYDVKMKEKGDIPEGYSVSREKKERFSLILESASTNQTSMYLCASSFYRGHSYNEQFFGPGTRLTVL.

The chain employs TRBV29-1 and TRBJ2-1; D may be TRBD2 (6 bases). CDR1 SQVTM and CDR2 ANQGSEA come from the germline V gene. The CDR3 consists of 13 residues. The germline V and J ends were trimmed by 5 bases and 7 bases, with 15 bases remaining between them. CDR3 loop: CSVPREMGNEQFF. In nucleotides, the CDR3 is TGCAGCGTTCCCCGGGAGATGGGTAATGAGCAGTTCTTC.

This clone has only one observation. The rearrangement links TRBV15 to TRBJ1-5; 7 bases align to TRBD1. This CDR3 comprises 15 residues. V was pared by 4 bases and J by 2 bases, with 5 bases of the junction left unmatched. CDR1 is LNHNV, CDR2 YYDKDF, per germline (reference sequence). CDR3 sequence: CATSTDRVGNQPQHF. DNA for the CDR3: TGTGCCACCAGCACCGACAGGGTAGGCAATCAGCCCCAGCATTTT.

This clone was counted only a few times. The rearrangement joins TRBV28 to TRBJ2-2; 11 nucleotides agree with TRBD2. Germline V gives CDR1 MDHEN, CDR2 SYDVKM. The CDR3 totals 17 residues. With V trimmed by 1 base and J by 1 base, 2 bases remained unmatched. CDR3 sequence reads: CASSLLAGGRNTGELFF. CDR3 coding DNA: TGTGCCAGCAGTTTATTAGCGGGAGGGCGGAACACCGGGGAGCTGTTTTTT.

This clone appeared once. The genes are TRBV4-1 and TRBJ1-6; D may be TRBD1 (6 bases). Per the germline V gene, CDR1 is MGHRA and CDR2 is YSYEKL. The CDR3 loop spans 13 amino acids. The V and J ends lost 5 bases and 8 bases respectively, with 10 bases between them. The CDR3 sequence is CASSSRTDSPLHF. The CDR3 DNA reads as TGCGCCAGCAGCTCCCGGACAGATTCACCCCTCCACTTT.

This clone has just one count. This chain joins TRBV28 and TRBJ1-2, with D tentatively TRBD1 (5 bases). V was trimmed by 3 bases and J by 8 bases, leaving 7 bases between them. The CDR3 is 11 amino acids. Per germline, CDR1 MDHEN and CDR2 SYDVKM. The CDR3 DNA reads as TGTGCCAGCAGTTTCCACAGGGGCTACACCTTC. This codes for CASSFHRGYTF.

The V call is TRBV6-6, the J call TRBJ2-1; 14 bases match TRBD2. V gave up 5 bases and J gave up 9 bases; unmatched junction bases: 15. The CDR3 is 18 amino acids. Germline V gene lookup returns CDR1 MNHNY and CDR2 SVGAGI (reference sequence). The CDR3 DNA reads as TGTGCCAGCAGTCGACCCTCCGGGACTAGCGGGAGATATGGTGAGCAGTTCTTC. It codes for CASSRPSGTSGRYGEQFF.

Only a few counts were recorded for this clone. CDR3 in amino acids: CASSPAAVRTDTQYF. CDR3 DNA: TGTGCCAGCAGCCCAGCGGCCGTACGCACAGATACGCAGTATTTT. V is TRBV7-2 and J is TRBJ2-3, with D perhaps matching TRBD2 (5 bases). The germline V and J ends were trimmed by 5 bases and 1 base, with 13 bases remaining between them. The V gene's germline CDR1 is SGHTA and CDR2 FQGNSA. The CDR3 is 15 residues long.

This chain connects TRBV18 to TRBJ2-2; 8 nucleotides line up with TRBD1. The CDR3 consists of 14 residues. Germline-derived CDR1 and CDR2 are KGHSH and LQKENI. The junction had 7 bases not matched to a gene; V was cut back by 6 bases and J by 7 bases. CDR3 DNA sequence: TGTGCCAGCTCTCCAGGGGGCGCGGACGGGGAGCTGTTTTTT. Translation gives CASSPGGADGELFF.

The gene calls are TRBV21-1 and TRBJ2-7; the D call of TRBD1 is as the table states it, not checked on the DNA. TRBV21-1 is a documented pseudogene. The CDR3 consists of 15 residues. Written as DNA, the CDR3 is TGTGCCAGCAGCGTGTTCTGGGACAAAACCTACGAGCAGTACTTC. It yields the protein CASSVFWDKTYEQYF.

The chain combines TRBV7-3 with TRBJ1-2, with 7 positions matching TRBD1. Trimming at V came to 1 base and at J to 5 bases, leaving 7 bases not matched to a gene. The germline CDR1 and CDR2 sequences are SGHTA and FQGTGA. The CDR3 contains 15 residues. CDR3 sequence reads: CASSLSWDSVYGYTF. The CDR3 bases are TGTGCCAGCAGCTTAAGTTGGGACAGTGTGTATGGCTACACCTTC.

V and J are TRBV2 and TRBJ2-6; D remains ambiguous. Per germline, CDR1 SNHLY and CDR2 FYNNEI. The length of the CDR3 is 13 residues. The ends were cut back, 9 bases at V and 1 base at J, with 7 bases in the middle. The CDR3 here is CASHGSGANVLTF. CDR3 nucleotide sequence: TGTGCCAGTCACGGGTCTGGGGCCAACGTCCTGACTTTC. Full variable domain (missing parts from reference TRBV2 and TRBJ2-6): EPEVTQTPSHQVTQMGQEVILRCVPISNHLYFYWYRQILGQKVEFLVSFYNNEISEKSEIFDDQFSVERPDGSNFTLKIRSTKLEDSAMYFCASHGSGANVLTFGAGSRLTVL.

This clone was seen only a few times. The J gene is TRBJ1-2, the V gene TRBV29-1; 8 bases are a match to TRBD1. This CDR3 comprises 12 residues. The trim removed 7 bases at V and 8 bases at J, leaving 9 bases unmatched. Germline V gene data show CDR1 as SQVTM and CDR2 as ANQGSEA. The CDR3 loop reads CSAGQGSGGYTF. As DNA, the CDR3 is TGCAGCGCCGGACAGGGATCGGGGGGCTACACCTTC.